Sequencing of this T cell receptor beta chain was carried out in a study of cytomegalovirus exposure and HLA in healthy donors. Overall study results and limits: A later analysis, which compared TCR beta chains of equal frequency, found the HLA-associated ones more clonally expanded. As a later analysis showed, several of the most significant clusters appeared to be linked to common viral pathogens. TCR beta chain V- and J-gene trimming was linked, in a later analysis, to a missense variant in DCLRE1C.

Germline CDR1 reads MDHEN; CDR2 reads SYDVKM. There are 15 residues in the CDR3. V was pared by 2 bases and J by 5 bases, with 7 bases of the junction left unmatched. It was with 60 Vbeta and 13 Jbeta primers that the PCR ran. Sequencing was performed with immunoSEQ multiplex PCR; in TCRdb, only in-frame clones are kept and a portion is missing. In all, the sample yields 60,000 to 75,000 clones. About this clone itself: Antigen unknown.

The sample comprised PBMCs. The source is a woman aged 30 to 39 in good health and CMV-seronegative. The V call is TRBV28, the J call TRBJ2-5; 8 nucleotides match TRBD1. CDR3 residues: CASSLVQGAWETQYF. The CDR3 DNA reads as TGTGCCAGCAGTTTAGTTCAGGGGGCCTGGGAGACCCAGTACTTC.